This record concerns one T cell receptor (beta chain) sequence. Its antigen is unidentified. Naivety among CD8 cells was defined by CD45RO negativity and positive CCR7 selection, thereby excluding terminally differentiated effector memory CD45RA+ cells. Participating donors were healthy, HIV-negative adults free of recent acute infections or vaccinations. The data were obtained in a study of shared clonotypes between healthy human individuals. Overall study results and limits: How much donors shared clonotypes was expected to be affected by sequencing depth. Sampling was confined to blood; repertoires within tissues likely differ.

TCRdb keeps only in-frame clones here, not all; method: immunoSEQ multiplex PCR. Of roughly 2,000,000 clones in the sample, around 93% were seen once. The sample comprised naive CD8+ T cells from PBMCs. The clonotype comes from a man aged 18 to 29 in good health. Some clones in this sample may be carry-over from other donors' samples.

The CDR3 spells CASSRKFGTYEQYF. The CDR3 DNA reads TGTGCCAGTAGTAGGAAATTCGGCACCTACGAGCAGTACTTC. The gene calls are TRBV19 and TRBJ2-7, with D hard to call. Germline V CDR1 and CDR2: LNHDA, SQIVND (reference sequence). Trimming removed 4 bases from V and 2 bases from J, with 12 bases in between. This CDR3 is 14 amino acids long.